A few counts support the clone carrying this TCR beta chain. Its antigen remains unknown. CDR1 and CDR2 (germline): SQVTM, ANQGSEA. The V gene lost 6 bases and the J gene lost 7 bases, with 16 bases spanning the gap. The CDR3 is 12 residues long. The entry originates in a study of cytomegalovirus exposure and HLA in healthy donors. Study-wide results and limits: The authors judged a highly shared variant cluster likely a sequencing artifact. Sequencing depth roughly uniform across donors was assumed in presence/absence analyses. The Asian-associated ancestry cluster reportedly had fewer N-insertions than the approximately 690-donor mean in a later analysis. HLA restriction was apparent for most CMV-associated TCR beta chains in a later analysis.

Both 60 Vbeta primers and 13 Jbeta primers went into the PCR. Repertoires were generated with immunoSEQ multiplex PCR, while TCRdb's copy carries only in-frame clones and drops some. Here the sample spans some 170,000 clones, roughly 82% being singletons. What was sequenced was PBMCs. The TCR was taken from a woman aged 25 to 39 in good health and CMV-seronegative. The rearrangement links TRBV29-1 to TRBJ2-7; weak D call: TRBD1 (6 bases). The CDR3 reads CSVGKQGGEQYF. Here the CDR3 DNA reads TGCAGCGTGGGGAAACAGGGTGGGGAGCAGTACTTC.